Below, one T cell receptor beta chain is given with its context. The sample is drawn from a study of beta chain features in type 1 diabetes. Investigators reverse transcribed all isolated RNA, so they sequenced expressed TCRB transcripts. TCRdb's copy holds only in-frame clones and misses some; the assay was immunoSEQ multiplex PCR. The data show a few hundred thousand clones, with 10% to 15% seen just once and about 0.017% held by the top ten. This CDR3 is built from 15 residues. J was trimmed by 0 bases and V by 1 base; bases with no gene match: 4. CDR1 is SGHRS and CDR2 is YFSETQ in the germline V gene.

The sequence derives from a man aged 18 to 30 in good health. Sequences were obtained from naive CD4+ T cells from blood. The chain is built from TRBV5-1 and TRBJ2-7; TRBD2 aligns across 7 bases. The CDR3 protein is CASSLIGGTSYEQYF. The CDR3 DNA sequence: TGCGCCAGCAGCTTGATCGGGGGGACCTCCTACGAGCAGTACTTC.